This T cell receptor beta chain was sequenced during a study of blood T cell repertoires in COVID-19. In the study overall: Researchers got acute and convalescent COVID-19 samples from the United States, Italy and Spain.

Profiled with immunoSEQ multiplex PCR; TCRdb holds only in-frame clones, not every one. The sample yields tens of thousands of clones, approximately 86% seen once. The CDR3 contains 16 residues. V trimming: 4 bases; J trimming: 3 bases; junction bases outside the gene matches: 10. Germline CDR1 reads SGHVS; CDR2 reads FQNEAQ. Source material: peripheral blood. The receptor was derived from a man in his forties or fifties with COVID-19, enrolled during active disease. This chain joins TRBV7-8 and TRBJ1-2; 8 positions agree with TRBD1. CDR3 nucleotides: TGTGCCAGCAGCTCGATGCGGACAGGGAGTGACTATGGCTACACCTTC. Translation gives CASSSMRTGSDYGYTF.